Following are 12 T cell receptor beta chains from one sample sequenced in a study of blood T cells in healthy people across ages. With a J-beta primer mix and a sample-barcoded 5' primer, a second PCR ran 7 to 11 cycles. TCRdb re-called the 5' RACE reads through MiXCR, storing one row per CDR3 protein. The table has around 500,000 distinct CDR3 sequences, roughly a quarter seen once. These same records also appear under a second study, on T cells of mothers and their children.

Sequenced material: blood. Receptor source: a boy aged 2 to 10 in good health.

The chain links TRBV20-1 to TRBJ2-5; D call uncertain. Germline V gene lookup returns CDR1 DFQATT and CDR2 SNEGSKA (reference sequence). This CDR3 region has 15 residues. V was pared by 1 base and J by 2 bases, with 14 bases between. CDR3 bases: TGCAGTGCTAGAGTCTTGTGGGCCCTGCAAGAGACCCAGTACTTC. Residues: CSARVLWALQETQYF.

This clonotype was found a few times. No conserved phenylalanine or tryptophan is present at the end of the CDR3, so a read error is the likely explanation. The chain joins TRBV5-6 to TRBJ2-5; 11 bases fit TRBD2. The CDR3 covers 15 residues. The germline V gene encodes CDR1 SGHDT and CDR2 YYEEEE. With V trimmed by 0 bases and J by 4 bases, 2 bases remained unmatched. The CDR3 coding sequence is TGTGCCAGCAGCTTGGTAGCGGGGGGGCGAGAGACCCAGTACCTC. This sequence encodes CASSLVAGGRETQYL.

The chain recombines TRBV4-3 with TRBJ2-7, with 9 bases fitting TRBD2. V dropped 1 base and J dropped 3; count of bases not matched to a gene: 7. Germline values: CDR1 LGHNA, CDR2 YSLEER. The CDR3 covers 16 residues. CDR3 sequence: CASSQGTSAPNYEQYF. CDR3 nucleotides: TGCGCCAGCAGCCAAGGGACTAGCGCACCTAACTACGAGCAGTACTTC.

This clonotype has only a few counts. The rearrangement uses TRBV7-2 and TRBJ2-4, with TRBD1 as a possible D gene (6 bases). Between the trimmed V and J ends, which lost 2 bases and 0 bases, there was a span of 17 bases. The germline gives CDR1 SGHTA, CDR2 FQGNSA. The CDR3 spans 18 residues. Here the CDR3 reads CASSLNPQGPLAKNIQYF. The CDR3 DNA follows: TGTGCCAGCAGCTTAAACCCTCAGGGGCCACTAGCCAAAAACATTCAGTACTTC.

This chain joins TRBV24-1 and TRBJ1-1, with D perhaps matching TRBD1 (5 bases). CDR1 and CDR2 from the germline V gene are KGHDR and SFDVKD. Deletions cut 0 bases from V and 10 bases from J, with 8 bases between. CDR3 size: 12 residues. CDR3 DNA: TGTGCCACCAGTGATTTGTGGGGGAGAGCTTTCTTT. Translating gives CATSDLWGRAFF.

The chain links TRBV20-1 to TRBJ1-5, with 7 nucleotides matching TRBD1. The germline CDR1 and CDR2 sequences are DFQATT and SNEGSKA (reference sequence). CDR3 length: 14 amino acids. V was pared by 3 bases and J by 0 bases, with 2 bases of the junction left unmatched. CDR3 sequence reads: CSARTGTSNQPQHF. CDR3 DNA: TGCAGTGCTAGGACAGGGACTAGCAATCAGCCCCAGCATTTT.

DNA of the CDR3: TGTGCCAGCAGCTTTCGTGGCAGGGGTCAAGACATTCAGTACTTC. Amino acid sequence: CASSFRGRGQDIQYF. This rearrangement joins TRBV5-5 to TRBJ2-4; D perhaps matches TRBD1 (6 bases). Looked up from germline, CDR1 is SGHKS and CDR2 is YYEKEE (reference sequence). The V gene lost 2 bases and the J gene lost 8 bases, with 17 bases spanning the gap. There are 15 residues in the CDR3.

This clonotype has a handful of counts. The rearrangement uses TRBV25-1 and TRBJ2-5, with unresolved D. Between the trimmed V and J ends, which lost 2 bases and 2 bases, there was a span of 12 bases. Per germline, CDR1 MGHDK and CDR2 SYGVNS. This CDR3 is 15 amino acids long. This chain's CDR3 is CASSETLMAQETQYF. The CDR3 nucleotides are TGTGCCAGCAGTGAAACGCTCATGGCACAAGAGACCCAGTACTTC.

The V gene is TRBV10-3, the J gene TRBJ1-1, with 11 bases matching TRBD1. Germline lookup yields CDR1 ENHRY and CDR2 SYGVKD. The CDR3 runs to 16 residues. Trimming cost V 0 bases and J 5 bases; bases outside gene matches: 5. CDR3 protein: CAISESRGQGGTEAFF. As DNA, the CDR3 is TGTGCCATCAGTGAGTCTAGGGGACAGGGGGGGACTGAAGCTTTCTTT.

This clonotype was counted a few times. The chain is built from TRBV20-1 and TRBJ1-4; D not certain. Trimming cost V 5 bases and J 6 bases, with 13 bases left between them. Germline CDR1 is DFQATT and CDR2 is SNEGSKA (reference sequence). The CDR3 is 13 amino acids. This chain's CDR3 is CSAFQVTDEKLFF. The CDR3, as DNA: TGCAGTGCTTTCCAAGTGACCGATGAAAAACTGTTTTTT.

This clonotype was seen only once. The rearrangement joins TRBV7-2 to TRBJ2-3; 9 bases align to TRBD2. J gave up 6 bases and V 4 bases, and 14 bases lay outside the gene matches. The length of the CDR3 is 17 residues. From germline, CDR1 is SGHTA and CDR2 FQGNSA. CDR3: CASSYQTPGLASDTQYF. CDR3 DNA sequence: TGTGCCAGCAGCTACCAAACCCCGGGACTAGCCTCGGATACGCAGTATTTT.

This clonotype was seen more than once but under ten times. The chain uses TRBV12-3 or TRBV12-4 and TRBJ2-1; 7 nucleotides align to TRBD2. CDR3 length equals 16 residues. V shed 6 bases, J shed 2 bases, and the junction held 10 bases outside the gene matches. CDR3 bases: TGTGCCAGCAGCCCCCTAGCGGCCCTCACCTACAATGAGCAGTTCTTC. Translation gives CASSPLAALTYNEQFF.